These 25 T cell receptor beta chains came from one sample sequenced in a study of patients and donors after allogeneic stem cell transplantation (dated by TCRdb to the early 2020s). Libraries were constructed by RT-PCR. Sequencing took place on a NextSeq 550. TCRdb passed the public sequencing reads through fastp at Q25 and MiXCR, retaining productive beta sequences. Each entry is one CDR3 protein sequence, shown with its most common DNA and genes. Within this sample are about 72,000 distinct CDR3 sequences, with around a quarter of them counted one time only. The ten top clones hold around a quarter of the sample. Sequencing was done on a sample of blood, either unsorted or a sorted T cell fraction (not recorded which). These receptor sequences come from a human donor who was either an allogeneic HSCT recipient or a stem cell or donor lymphocyte infusion donor (not recorded which). It is not recorded whose cells these are; they may come from a transplant donor.

This clonotype was counted between two and nine times. The V and J genes are TRBV6-1 and TRBJ1-2; D ambiguous. V was trimmed by 2 bases and J by 2 bases, leaving 6 bases between them. Germline V gives CDR1 MNHNS, CDR2 SASEGT. CDR3 length: 13 amino acids. The CDR3 reads CASSESQNYGYTF. In nucleotides, the CDR3 is TGTGCCAGCAGTGAATCTCAGAACTATGGCTACACCTTC.

This clonotype was observed many times. The V call is TRBV5-1, the J call TRBJ1-1; D is uncertain. CDR1 and CDR2 (germline): SGHRS, YFSETQ. Trimming left V 4 bases short and J 7 bases short, with 14 bases between. This CDR3 spans 13 amino acids. CDR3 coding DNA: TGCGCCAGCAGCACCATAGGTCCGTTTGAAGCTTTCTTT. It codes for CASSTIGPFEAFF.

The chain combines TRBV10-3 with TRBJ2-7; maybe TRBD1 (6 bases). Germline V CDR1 and CDR2: ENHRY, SYGVKD. Trimming cost V 5 bases and J 1 base, with 12 bases left between them. The CDR3 loop spans 14 amino acids. Here the CDR3 DNA reads TGTGCCATCAGTATCACCAGGGGATCCTACGAGCAGTACTTC. This sequence encodes CAISITRGSYEQYF.

This clonotype occurred a few times. The gene calls are TRBV29-1 and TRBJ2-7; 11 positions match TRBD2. The CDR3 loop spans 13 amino acids. The J segment lost 3 bases and the V segment lost 3 bases, leaving 1 base of the junction unmatched. Per the germline V gene, CDR1 is SQVTM and CDR2 is ANQGSEA. Here the CDR3 reads CSVETSGDYEQYF. The CDR3 region has the DNA TGCAGCGTTGAGACTAGCGGGGACTACGAGCAGTACTTC.

This clonotype occurred a few times. The chain links TRBV12-3 or TRBV12-4 to TRBJ2-7, with 10 nucleotides matching TRBD1. With 4 bases clipped from V and 7 bases from J, the junction kept 7 bases outside the gene matches. The CDR3 is 14 amino acids. The CDR3 DNA sequence: TGTGCCAGCAGTTGGGACAGGGGAGGAATGGAGCAGTACTTC. Translation gives CASSWDRGGMEQYF.

This chain links TRBV6-5 with TRBJ1-2, with D perhaps TRBD1 (6 bases). The CDR3 is 14 amino acids. V lost 2 bases to trimming and J lost 8 bases, with 15 bases between them. The germline gives CDR1 MNHEY, CDR2 SVGAGI. The CDR3 region has the DNA TGTGCCAGCAGTTACGGTACAGGGCGCTGGGGCTACACCTTC. Its protein is CASSYGTGRWGYTF.

This clonotype occurred a few times. The V gene is TRBV2, the J gene TRBJ1-2, with TRBD1 matching 7 bases. There are 13 residues in the CDR3. J was trimmed by 3 bases and V by 3 bases; bases with no gene match: 1. Per the germline V gene, CDR1 is SNHLY and CDR2 is FYNNEI. The CDR3 loop reads CASSEGQYYGYTF. CDR3 nucleotide sequence: TGTGCCAGCAGTGAGGGACAGTACTATGGCTACACCTTC.

This clonotype showed up just a few times. CDR3 coding DNA: TGTGCCAGCAGGAGGGATGGGACTCAGCCCCAGCATTTT. Amino acids: CASRRDGTQPQHF. The chain recombines TRBV7-9 with TRBJ1-5; D might be TRBD1 (5 bases). Trimming cost V 6 bases and J 6 bases, with 12 bases left between them. The CDR3 consists of 13 residues. Per germline, CDR1 SEHNR and CDR2 FQNEAQ (reference sequence).

A few counts support this clonotype. The rearrangement uses TRBV7-9 and TRBJ1-5; TRBD1 might be the D (5 bases). This CDR3 has 15 residues. V was pared by 0 bases and J by 12 bases, with 18 bases between. From germline, CDR1 is SEHNR and CDR2 FQNEAQ (reference sequence). The CDR3 DNA sequence: TGTGCCAGCAGCTTAGCACTGGGCAGGGAGGGGAACCAGCATTTT. It encodes CASSLALGREGNQHF.

This clonotype has only a few counts. The chain joins TRBV20-1 to TRBJ2-1; D gene uncertain. Germline assignment: CDR1 DFQATT and CDR2 SNEGSKA (reference sequence). This CDR3 comprises 14 residues. V lost 0 bases and J lost 7, with 13 bases in between. The CDR3 protein is CSARDPTLWNEQFF. DNA of the CDR3: TGCAGTGCTAGAGATCCCACCCTTTGGAATGAGCAGTTCTTC.

This chain's CDR3 is CASRVWTSYEQYF. The CDR3 nucleotides read TGTGCCAGCAGGGTCTGGACTTCCTACGAGCAGTACTTC. The genes are TRBV2 and TRBJ2-7, with D tentatively TRBD2 (5 bases). The CDR3 covers 13 residues. CDR1 and CDR2 (germline): SNHLY, FYNNEI. V was pared by 6 bases and J by 1 base, with 10 bases between.

This clonotype was seen a few times. V is TRBV18 and J is TRBJ1-1; D not resolved. V lost 5 bases, J lost 0 bases, and 19 bases lay in between. CDR1 KGHSH and CDR2 LQKENI come from the germline V gene. The CDR3 sequence is 17 residues long. The CDR3 loop reads CASSEQETYIMNTEAFF. CDR3 sequence (DNA): TGTGCCAGCTCAGAGCAGGAGACTTATATCATGAACACTGAAGCTTTCTTT.

The chain joins TRBV7-9 to TRBJ1-1; D unclear. The V gene lost 3 bases and the J gene lost 5 bases, with 7 bases spanning the gap. The CDR3 is 12 amino acids. Germline V gene sequence: CDR1 SEHNR, CDR2 FQNEAQ (reference sequence). For the CDR3, the DNA is TGTGCCAGCAGCTTCGGTGTAACTGAAGCTTTCTTT. Its translation: CASSFGVTEAFF.

This chain uses TRBV24-1 with TRBJ2-3; 8 bases are a match to TRBD1. With V trimmed by 4 bases and J by 4 bases, 3 bases remained unmatched. CDR1 KGHDR and CDR2 SFDVKD come from the germline V gene. The CDR3 sequence is 14 residues long. The CDR3 nucleotides read TGTGCCACCAGTGAGGCGACAGGGGCAGATACGCAGTATTTT. Translating gives CATSEATGADTQYF.

The chain links TRBV12-3 or TRBV12-4 to TRBJ2-3; D remains ambiguous. V was shortened by 6 bases and J by 1 base, with 8 bases between the two germline ends. The CDR3 length is 13 residues. CDR3 DNA sequence: TGTGCCAGCAGGGCCCAGGGCACAGATACGCAGTATTTT. As protein: CASRAQGTDTQYF.

V usage is TRBV18 and J usage is TRBJ2-7, with TRBD2 as a possible D gene (6 bases). Germline CDR1 reads KGHSH; CDR2 reads LQKENI. The V end was cut by 3 bases, the J end by 2 bases, with 14 bases between. The CDR3 is 15 amino acids. CDR3 bases: TGTGCCAGCTCACCGGACCAGCGGGCAGCCTACGAGCAGTACTTC. It yields the protein CASSPDQRAAYEQYF.

In its sample, this clonotype was seen a few times. CDR3 residues: CASSWPHQETQYF. DNA of the CDR3: TGTGCCAGCAGTTGGCCCCACCAAGAGACCCAGTACTTC. V and J are TRBV6-2 or TRBV6-3 and TRBJ2-5; D is unresolved. Germline V gives CDR1 MNHEY, CDR2 SVGEGT. Deletions cut 4 bases from V and 0 bases from J, with 6 bases between. The CDR3 spans 13 residues.

This clonotype appeared a few times. The chain is built from TRBV15 and TRBJ2-2; D is possibly TRBD1 (6 bases). Germline lookup yields CDR1 LNHNV and CDR2 YYDKDF (reference sequence). This CDR3 is built from 17 residues. Trimming stripped 1 base from V and 3 bases from J, with 15 bases between. The CDR3: CATSRAQGQGDTGELFF. The CDR3 DNA reads as TGTGCCACCAGCAGAGCCCAGGGGCAGGGAGACACCGGGGAGCTGTTTTTT. Based on the CDR3 plus reference TRBV15 and TRBJ2-2, the full variable domain is DAMVIQNPRYQVTQFGKPVTLSCSQTLNHNVMYWYQQKSSQAPKLLFHYYDKDFNNEADTPDNFQSRRPNTSFCFLDIRSPGLGDTAMYLCATSRAQGQGDTGELFFGEGSRLTVL.

The chain recombines TRBV2 with TRBJ2-2, with a tentative D call TRBD2 (6 bases). The V and J ends lost 3 bases and 6 bases respectively, with 11 bases between them. CDR1 is SNHLY and CDR2 is FYNNEI in the germline V gene. The CDR3 has 14 residues. The CDR3 sequence is CASSESGEAGELFF. Here the CDR3 DNA reads TGTGCCAGCAGTGAGAGTGGGGAGGCCGGGGAGCTGTTTTTT.

This clonotype was counted at least ten times. The V call is TRBV29-1, the J call TRBJ1-5, with 10 bases aligning to TRBD1. Unmatched junction bases numbered 7, after V lost 6 bases and J lost 2 bases. The CDR3 has 15 residues. The germline V gene encodes CDR1 SQVTM and CDR2 ANQGSEA. The CDR3 DNA reads TGCAGCGTGCAAACCGGGACAGGGGGCAATCAGCCCCAGCATTTT. It codes for CSVQTGTGGNQPQHF. Variable domain in full (rest from reference TRBV29-1 and TRBJ1-5): SAVISQKPSRDICQRGTSLTIQCQVDSQVTMMFWYRQQPGQSLTLIATANQGSEATYESGFVIDKFPISRPNLTFSTLTVSNMSPEDSSIYLCSVQTGTGGNQPQHFGDGTRLSIL.

This chain connects TRBV20-1 to TRBJ2-3; TRBD2 is a possible D gene (6 bases). The V end lost 1 base, the J end lost 2 bases, and 19 bases lay between the germline ends. Germline V gives CDR1 DFQATT, CDR2 SNEGSKA (reference sequence). The CDR3 has 17 amino acids. The CDR3 loop reads CSARAPLPSAFTDTQYF. The CDR3, as DNA: TGCAGTGCTAGAGCGCCCCTACCTAGCGCCTTCACAGATACGCAGTATTTT.

In this sample, this clonotype turned up a few times. The V gene is TRBV12-3 or TRBV12-4, the J gene TRBJ1-5; TRBD1 matches 7 bases. The CDR3 contains 15 residues. Trimming removed 3 bases from V and 10 bases from J; junction bases left unmatched: 12. CDR3 DNA sequence: TGTGCCAGCAGTTTTTCCGCGCAGGGGGGAGGACCCCAGCATTTT. It codes for CASSFSAQGGGPQHF.

CDR3 protein: CSARGLGADTQYF. The CDR3 DNA is TGCAGTGCTAGGGGCCTAGGAGCAGATACGCAGTATTTT. The V call is TRBV20-1, the J call TRBJ2-3; the D is unclear. The length of the CDR3 is 13 residues. Germline V gene data show CDR1 as DFQATT and CDR2 as SNEGSKA (reference sequence). The V and J ends lost 3 bases and 4 bases respectively, with 11 bases between them.

This clonotype was seen only a few times. The chain recombines TRBV18 with TRBJ2-1; D perhaps matches TRBD1 (5 bases). This CDR3 spans 15 amino acids. With 2 bases removed from V and 3 bases from J, the gap between germline ends came to 11 bases. From germline, CDR1 is KGHSH and CDR2 LQKENI. The CDR3 nucleotides are TGTGCCAGCTCACCAGGGGCGAACCTCTACAATGAGCAGTTCTTC. Amino acid sequence: CASSPGANLYNEQFF.

The rearrangement links TRBV4-3 to TRBJ1-2; D uncertain. The germline gives CDR1 LGHNA, CDR2 YSLEER. V was pared by 0 bases and J by 7 bases, with 9 bases between. This CDR3 has 13 residues. The CDR3 region is CASSQDPSGGYTF. The CDR3 region has the DNA TGCGCCAGCAGCCAAGATCCTTCGGGTGGCTACACCTTC.